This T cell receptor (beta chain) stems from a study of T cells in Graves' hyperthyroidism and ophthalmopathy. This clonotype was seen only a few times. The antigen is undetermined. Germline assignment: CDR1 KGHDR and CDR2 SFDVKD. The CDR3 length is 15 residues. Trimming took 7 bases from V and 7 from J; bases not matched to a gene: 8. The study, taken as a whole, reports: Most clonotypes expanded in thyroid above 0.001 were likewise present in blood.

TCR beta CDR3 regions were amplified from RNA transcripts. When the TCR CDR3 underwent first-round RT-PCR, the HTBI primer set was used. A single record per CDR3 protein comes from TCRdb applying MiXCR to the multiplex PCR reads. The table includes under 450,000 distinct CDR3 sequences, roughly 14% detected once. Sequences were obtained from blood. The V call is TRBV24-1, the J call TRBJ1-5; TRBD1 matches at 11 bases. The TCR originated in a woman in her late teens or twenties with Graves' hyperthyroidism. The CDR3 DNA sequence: TGTGCCACCAGAGGTACGGGACAGGGGGTCCAGCCCCAGCATTTT. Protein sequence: CATRGTGQGVQPQHF.